A selection of T cell receptor beta chains follows, all from one sample in a study of CD8+CD57+ T cells in acquired aplastic anemia. TCRdb redid the calling of the reads with MiXCR, one entry per CDR3 protein. The repertoire has 450,000 to 550,000 distinct CDR3 sequences, roughly a third of them found once; the top ten carry less than 1%. The sequenced sample was sorted CD4+, CD8+, or CD8+CD57+ T cells (not recorded which) from PBMCs. The receptors shown here come from a human donor with aplastic anemia. Both conserved end residues are part of each CDR3. The D gene is left open where the match is weak. A clone size is listed for some rows: how often the clone was seen (once, few, many), or a class if it is expanded.

d_gene	v_gene	abundance	j_gene	CDR3aa	CDR3nt
-	TRBV7-9	many	TRBJ1-2	CASSPQRGPNYGYTF	TGTGCCAGCAGCCCCCAAAGGGGCCCTAACTATGGCTACACCTTC
TRBD1	TRBV3-1	few	TRBJ2-5	CASSRGRGETQYF	TGTGCCAGCAGCAGGGGGCGCGGAGAGACCCAGTACTTC
-	TRBV4-2	many	TRBJ1-6	CASSQDRSPRASPLHF	TGTGCCAGCAGCCAAGATCGATCTCCTCGCGCTTCACCCCTCCACTTT
-	TRBV5-1	-	TRBJ2-1	CASSYAGTSYNEQFF	TGCGCCAGCAGCTACGCCGGGACCTCCTACAATGAGCAGTTCTTC
-	TRBV7-6	-	TRBJ2-5	CVQLGPETQYF	TGTGTCCAGCTAGGGCCGGAGACCCAGTACTTC
TRBD2	TRBV15	-	TRBJ2-1	CATSRDQRAGARNEQFF	TGTGCCACCAGCAGAGATCAACGAGCGGGAGCGAGGAATGAGCAGTTCTTC
-	TRBV10-3	-	TRBJ1-1	CASAARAGAEAFF	TGTGCCTCCGCGGCCAGGGCCGGCGCTGAAGCTTTCTTT
-	TRBV7-8	many	TRBJ2-5	CASSSREMGTQYF	TGTGCCAGCAGCTCCCGGGAGATGGGGACCCAGTACTTC
TRBD1	TRBV10-3	few	TRBJ2-7	CASRPRFRDRTSYEQYF	TGTGCCAGCAGGCCAAGGTTCCGGGACAGGACCTCCTACGAGCAGTACTTC
-	TRBV7-9	many	TRBJ2-3	CASSPGVGGDTQYF	TGTGCCAGCAGCCCAGGGGTCGGGGGAGATACGCAGTATTTT
-	TRBV2	-	TRBJ1-2	CASSYKDRRNYGYTF	TGTGCCAGCAGTTACAAGGACAGAAGGAACTATGGCTACACCTTC
TRBD2	TRBV7-2	many	TRBJ2-3	CASSFSGRDTQYF	TGTGCCAGCAGCTTTAGCGGGAGGGATACGCAGTATTTT
TRBD2	TRBV25-1	-	TRBJ2-1	CALDRAGGYYEQFF	TGTGCCCTGGACCGGGCGGGAGGGTACTATGAGCAGTTCTTC
-	TRBV20-1	many	TRBJ2-7	CSAKVVPNEQYF	TGCAGTGCTAAGGTTGTTCCCAACGAGCAGTACTTC
TRBD1	TRBV20-1	-	TRBJ1-1	CSARDMDRATEAFF	TGCAGTGCTAGAGATATGGACAGGGCCACTGAAGCTTTCTTT
TRBD1	TRBV20-1	few	TRBJ1-2	CSARTGTGVGIYGYTF	TGCAGTGCCCGGACCGGGACAGGGGTAGGGATCTATGGCTACACCTTC
-	TRBV20-1	many	TRBJ2-7	CSATSQGITAEQYF	TGCAGTGCTACTTCTCAGGGTATTACGGCCGAGCAGTACTTC
-	TRBV2	many	TRBJ2-3	CASSDMIVSTDTQYF	TGTGCCAGCAGTGATATGATTGTGAGCACAGATACGCAGTATTTT
-	TRBV27	-	TRBJ1-5	CATAAGDGQPQHF	TGTGCCACAGCAGCCGGAGACGGTCAGCCCCAGCATTTT
-	TRBV25-1	-	TRBJ2-1	CASSESTLYNEQFF	TGTGCCAGCAGTGAATCGACACTTTACAATGAGCAGTTCTTC
-	TRBV29-1	many	TRBJ2-7	CSAGRDLREQYF	TGCAGCGCCGGGCGGGACCTGCGGGAGCAGTACTTC
-	TRBV12-3/TRBV12-4	many	TRBJ1-2	CASSPPIGQHGYTF	TGTGCCAGCAGTCCCCCCATCGGACAGCACGGCTACACCTTC
-	TRBV5-4	-	TRBJ1-1	CASTRTGARTEAFF	TGCGCCAGCACGAGAACGGGGGCGCGGACTGAAGCTTTCTTT
-	TRBV20-1	-	TRBJ2-2	CSARDLGGSNTGELFF	TGCAGTGCTAGAGATCTTGGCGGTTCGAACACCGGGGAGCTGTTTTTT
-	TRBV10-3	-	TRBJ2-5	CAISESSGVGETQYF	TGTGCCATCAGTGAGTCGTCCGGGGTCGGAGAGACCCAGTACTTC
-	TRBV20-1	once	TRBJ1-1	CSARNPALVNTEAFF	TGCAGTGCTAGAAATCCCGCGTTAGTGAACACTGAAGCTTTCTTT
TRBD1	TRBV5-1	many	TRBJ1-6	CASRDRVNSPLHF	TGCGCCAGCAGGGACAGGGTCAATTCACCCCTCCACTTT
-	TRBV6-1	-	TRBJ2-1	CASSEGGVEEQFF	TGTGCCAGCAGTGAAGGTGGGGTCGAGGAGCAGTTCTTC
-	TRBV24-1	-	TRBJ2-5	CATSEAGPQETQYF	TGTGCCACCAGTGAGGCAGGGCCCCAAGAGACCCAGTACTTC
-	TRBV4-2	-	TRBJ2-5	CASSQESREETQYF	TGTGCCAGCAGCCAAGAATCCCGAGAAGAGACCCAGTACTTC
TRBD2	TRBV25-1	-	TRBJ2-7	CASSGLAVFYEQYF	TGTGCCAGTTCGGGACTAGCGGTCTTCTACGAGCAGTACTTC
TRBD1	TRBV5-1	few	TRBJ1-5	CASSRTGNSNQPQHF	TGCGCCAGCAGCAGGACAGGGAATAGCAATCAGCCCCAGCATTTT